This paragraph covers one T cell receptor beta chain sequence. The antigen is not known. A single base separates this from a much larger clone, so it may be a read error. The sample is drawn from a study of blood T cells in healthy people across ages. Turning to the study itself: Per two T cells, about one barcoded beta molecule was captured through template switching.

Study results and limitations: Roughly linear age-related decline in beta diversity appeared, significant by age around 40. Donors of long life had a larger count of naive CD4+ cells and greater diversity than aged donors.

A second PCR of about 6 to 12 cycles used a sample-barcoded 5' primer and a J-beta primer mix. Each cDNA was tagged by a template-switch adaptor containing 12 random nucleotides. TCRdb analysed the 5' RACE reads with MiXCR anew, one entry per CDR3 protein. The sample gives around 870,000 distinct CDR3 sequences, under 35% of which show up once; 15% to 20% is in the top ten. Germline loops: CDR1 SQVTM, CDR2 ANQGSEA. The CDR3 has 13 residues. The genes are TRBV29-1 and TRBJ2-7; D gene uncertain. The material sequenced was blood. The sequence was collected from a woman at least 80 years old in good health. DNA for the CDR3: TGCAGCGTTGTGGCAGCCAGGCTCAACGAGCGGTACTTC. Protein product: CSVVAARLNERYF.